The clone carrying this T cell receptor beta chain was found many times. The data belong to a study of T cells in Graves' hyperthyroidism and ophthalmopathy. RNA transcripts served as the template for amplifying TCR beta CDR3 regions. A set of HTBI primers served as the primers for a first-round RT-PCR of the TCR CDR3. One entry per CDR3 protein results from TCRdb running MiXCR on the multiplex PCR reads. The data contain approximately 210,000 distinct CDR3 sequences, approximately 17% of them singletons. Germline V gene data show CDR1 as DFQATT and CDR2 as SNEGSKA (reference sequence). The CDR3 covers 12 residues. V lost 1 base, J lost 6 bases, and 7 bases lay in between.

Sequenced material: blood. The clonotype was recovered from a man over 45 with Graves' hyperthyroidism. This rearrangement joins TRBV20-1 to TRBJ1-5, with D hard to call. CDR3 residues: CSARVGGQPQHF. The CDR3 coding sequence is TGCAGTGCTAGAGTCGGAGGTCAGCCCCAGCATTTT.